This TCR beta chain was identified during a study of blood T cell repertoires in COVID-19. Study at large: Samples taken during acute and convalescent COVID-19 were collected in the United States, Italy and Spain. From T cells, B-cell-depleted T cells, or PBMCs came the material, which was cDNA or gDNA.

Per the original methods: Reference gene primer amplification in the assay estimated nucleated cell counts. The repertoire was sequenced with immunoSEQ multiplex PCR; TCRdb's copy has only in-frame clones and lacks some. V, J and clone size derive from that table, while D and trimming were established from the DNA sequence. The sample lists approximately 260,000 clones, approximately 86% occurring once. This CDR3 spans 14 amino acids. In germline, CDR1 is LGHDT, CDR2 YNNKEL (reference sequence). V was pared by 0 bases and J by 0 bases, with 3 bases between. The TCR sequence derives from a man in his 60s who had recovered from COVID-19. The sample consisted of peripheral blood. The gene calls are TRBV3-1 (or the pseudogene TRBV3-2) and TRBJ1-3; D remains ambiguous. The CDR3 DNA sequence: TGTGCCAGCAGCCAAGACCGCTCTGGAAACACCATATATTTT. Amino acids: CASSQDRSGNTIYF.